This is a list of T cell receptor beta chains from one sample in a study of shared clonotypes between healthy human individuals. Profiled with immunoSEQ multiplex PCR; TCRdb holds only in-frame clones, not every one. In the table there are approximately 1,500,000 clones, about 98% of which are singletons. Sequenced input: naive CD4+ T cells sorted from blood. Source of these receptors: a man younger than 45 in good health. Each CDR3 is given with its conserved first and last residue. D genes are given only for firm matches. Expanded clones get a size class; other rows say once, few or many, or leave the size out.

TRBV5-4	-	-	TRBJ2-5	CASRPGLPQETQYF	TGTGCCAGCAGACCGGGACTCCCTCAAGAGACCCAGTACTTC
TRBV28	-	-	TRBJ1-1	CASSFLRAEAFF	TGTGCCAGCAGTTTTCTCCGGGCTGAAGCTTTCTTT
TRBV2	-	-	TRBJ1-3	CASSVGNRGNTIYF	TGTGCCAGCAGTGTGGGGAATCGGGGGAACACCATATATTTT
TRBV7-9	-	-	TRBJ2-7	CASSLAWEQYF	TGTGCCAGCAGCTTAGCGTGGGAGCAGTACTTC
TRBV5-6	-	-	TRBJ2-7	CASSYSDISYEQYF	TGTGCCAGCAGCTACTCGGACATCTCCTACGAGCAGTACTTC
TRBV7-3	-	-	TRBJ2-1	CASSLTDSVNEQFF	TGTGCCAGCAGCTTAACCGACAGTGTCAATGAGCAGTTCTTC
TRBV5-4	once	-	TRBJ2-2	CASSLVGVQNTGELFF	TGTGCCAGCAGCTTGGTCGGGGTACAGAACACCGGGGAGCTGTTTTTT
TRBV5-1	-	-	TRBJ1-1	CASSLYNTEAFF	TGCGCCAGCAGCTTGTATAACACTGAAGCTTTCTTT
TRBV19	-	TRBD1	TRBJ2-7	CASQPGQGYEQYF	TGTGCCAGTCAACCGGGACAGGGATACGAGCAGTACTTC
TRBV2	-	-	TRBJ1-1	CASTVQGNTEAFF	TGTGCCAGCACTGTTCAGGGTAACACTGAAGCTTTCTTT
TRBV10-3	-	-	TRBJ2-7	CAISEDPGTYEQYF	TGTGCCATCAGTGAGGACCCGGGTACCTACGAGCAGTACTTC
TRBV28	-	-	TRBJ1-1	CASSLFEGGTEAFF	TGTGCCAGCAGTTTATTTGAGGGGGGCACTGAAGCTTTCTTT
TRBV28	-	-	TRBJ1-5	CASSFIGGGNQPQHF	TGTGCCAGCAGTTTTATCGGCGGAGGCAATCAGCCCCAGCATTTT
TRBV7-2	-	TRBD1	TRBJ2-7	CASTEQGISYEQYF	TGTGCCAGCACCGAACAGGGGATATCCTACGAGCAGTACTTC
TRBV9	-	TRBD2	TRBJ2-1	CASSHLWREGLNEQFF	TGTGCCAGCAGCCACCTTTGGCGGGAGGGCCTCAATGAGCAGTTCTTC
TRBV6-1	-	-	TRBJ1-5	CASSRGAEDQPQHF	TGTGCCAGCAGTCGGGGGGCTGAGGATCAGCCCCAGCATTTT
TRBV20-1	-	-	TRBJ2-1	CSAFLGGGFF	TGCAGTGCCTTCCTGGGGGGCGGGTTCTTC
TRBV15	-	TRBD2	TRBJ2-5	CATSSSGRPGETQYF	TGTGCCACCAGCAGCAGCGGGAGGCCGGGAGAGACCCAGTACTTC
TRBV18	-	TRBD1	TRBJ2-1	CASSRDSIIYNEQFF	TGTGCCAGCTCACGGGACAGCATCATTTACAATGAGCAGTTCTTC
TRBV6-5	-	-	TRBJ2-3	CASSTLSGYQDTQYF	TGTGCCAGCAGTACCCTCTCAGGGTACCAAGATACGCAGTATTTT
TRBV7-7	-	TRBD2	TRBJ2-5	CASSRGTSGISETQYF	TGTGCCAGCAGCAGAGGGACTAGCGGGATTTCAGAGACCCAGTACTTC
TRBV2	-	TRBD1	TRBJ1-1	CASRDRDTEAFF	TGTGCCAGCAGGGACAGGGACACTGAAGCTTTCTTT
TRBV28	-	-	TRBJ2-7	CASSHLTRGASYEQYF	TGTGCCAGCAGCCACCTCACTCGCGGCGCCTCCTACGAGCAGTACTTC
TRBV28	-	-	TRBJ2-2	CASSSDTGELFF	TGTGCCAGCAGTTCCGACACCGGGGAGCTGTTTTTT
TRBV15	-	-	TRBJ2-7	CATSRDSDSSYEQYF	TGTGCCACCAGCAGAGATTCGGACAGCTCCTACGAGCAGTACTTC
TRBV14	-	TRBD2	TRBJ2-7	CASSPSGMSPYEQYF	TGTGCCAGCAGCCCCAGCGGGATGTCCCCCTACGAGCAGTACTTC
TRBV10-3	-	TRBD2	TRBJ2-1	CATVGGTSGRPSSYNEQFF	TGTGCCACCGTGGGCGGGACTAGCGGGAGGCCGAGCTCCTACAATGAGCAGTTCTTC
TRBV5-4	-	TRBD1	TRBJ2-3	CASSLRQGTGDTQYF	TGTGCCAGCAGCTTACGACAGGGGACAGGGGATACGCAGTATTTT
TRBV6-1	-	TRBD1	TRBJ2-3	CASSGQGAADTQYF	TGTGCCAGCAGTGGACAGGGAGCCGCAGATACGCAGTATTTT
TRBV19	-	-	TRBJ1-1	CASSSGTRNLFNTEAFF	TGTGCCAGTAGTTCAGGGACCCGAAACCTTTTTAACACTGAAGCTTTCTTT
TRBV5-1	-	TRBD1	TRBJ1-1	CASSLGGLRQGRTEAFF	TGCGCCAGCAGCTTGGGGGGGCTTCGACAGGGTCGCACTGAAGCTTTCTTT
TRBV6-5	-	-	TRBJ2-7	CASSYSGVYEQYF	TGTGCCAGCAGTTACTCTGGGGTCTACGAGCAGTACTTC
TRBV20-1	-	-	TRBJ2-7	CSGDTGYEQYF	TGCAGTGGTGATACGGGCTACGAGCAGTACTTC